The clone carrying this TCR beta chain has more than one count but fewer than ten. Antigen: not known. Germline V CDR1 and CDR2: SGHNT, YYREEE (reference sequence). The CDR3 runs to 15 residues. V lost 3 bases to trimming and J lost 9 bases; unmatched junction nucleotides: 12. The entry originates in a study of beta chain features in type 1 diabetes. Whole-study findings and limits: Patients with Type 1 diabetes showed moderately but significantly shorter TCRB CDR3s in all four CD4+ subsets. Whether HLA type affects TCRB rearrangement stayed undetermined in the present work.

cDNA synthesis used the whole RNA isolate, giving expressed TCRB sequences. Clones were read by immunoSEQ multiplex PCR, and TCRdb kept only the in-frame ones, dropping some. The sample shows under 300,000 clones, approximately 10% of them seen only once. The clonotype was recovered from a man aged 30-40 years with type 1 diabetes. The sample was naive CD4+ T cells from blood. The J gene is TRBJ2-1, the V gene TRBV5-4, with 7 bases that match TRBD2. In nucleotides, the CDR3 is TGTGCCAGCAGCTCCGCCGGGAACCCGGGGGGTGAGCAGTTCTTC. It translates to CASSSAGNPGGEQFF.